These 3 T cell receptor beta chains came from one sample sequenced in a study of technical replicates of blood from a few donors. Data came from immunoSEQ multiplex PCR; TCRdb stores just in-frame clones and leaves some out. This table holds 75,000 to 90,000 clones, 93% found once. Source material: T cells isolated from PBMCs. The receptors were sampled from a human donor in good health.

The chain's CDR3 is CASRPGQRNTIYF. CDR3 coding DNA: TGTGCCAGCAGGCCGGGACAACGAAACACCATATATTTT. This chain links TRBV28 with TRBJ1-3, with D perhaps matching TRBD1 (6 bases). Deletions cut 6 bases from V and 5 bases from J, with 11 bases between. Per germline, CDR1 MDHEN and CDR2 SYDVKM. The CDR3 spans 13 residues.

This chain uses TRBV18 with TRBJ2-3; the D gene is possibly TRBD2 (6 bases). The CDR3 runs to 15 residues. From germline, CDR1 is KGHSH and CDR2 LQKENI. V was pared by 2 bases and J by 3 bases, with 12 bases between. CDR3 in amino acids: CASSPGTGGTDTQYF. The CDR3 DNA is TGTGCCAGCTCACCAGGAACAGGAGGGACAGATACGCAGTATTTT.

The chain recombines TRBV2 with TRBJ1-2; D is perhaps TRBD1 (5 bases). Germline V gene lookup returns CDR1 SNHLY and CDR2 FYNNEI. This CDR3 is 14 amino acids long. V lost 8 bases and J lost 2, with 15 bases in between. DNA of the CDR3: TGTGCCAGCGAGAAGGGGTTGATGAACTATGGCTACACCTTC. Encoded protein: CASEKGLMNYGYTF.